The rows below give T cell receptor beta chains drawn from one sample of a study of blood T cell repertoires in COVID-19. The data were produced by immunoSEQ multiplex PCR, yet TCRdb's version contains in-frame clones alone and is incomplete. The table has over 95,000 clones, 80% to 90% seen once. Sample: peripheral blood. These receptors were collected from a woman aged 45 to 65 with acute or convalescent COVID-19. CDR3s include the opening cysteine and the closing phenylalanine or tryptophan. D genes are given only for firm matches. Size is stated for part of the rows, as once, few or many counts, or as a class when the clone is expanded.

TRBJ1-2	TRBD1	TRBV5-6	NA	CASSFGQGHGYTF	TGTGCCAGCAGCTTTGGACAGGGGCATGGCTACACCTTC
TRBJ2-7	NA	TRBV11-2	NA	CASSARAGLGEQYF	TGTGCCAGCAGCGCGCGGGCGGGGTTAGGCGAGCAGTACTTC
TRBJ2-7	TRBD1	TRBV10-3	few	CAIRDRGPSSYEQYF	TGTGCCATCAGGGACAGGGGTCCCTCCTCCTACGAGCAGTACTTC
TRBJ2-7	NA	TRBV5-1	NA	CASSSDRYDEQYF	TGCGCCAGCAGCTCAGACAGGTACGACGAGCAGTACTTC
TRBJ1-6	NA	TRBV6-5	once	CASRLQGWDNSPLHF	TGTGCCAGCAGACTACAGGGTTGGGATAATTCACCCCTCCACTTT
TRBJ1-2	NA	TRBV30	NA	CAWSIQGQGRQNTF	TGTGCCTGGAGTATTCAGGGGCAAGGTCGGCAAAACACCTTC
TRBJ1-3	NA	TRBV4-2	NA	CTSSPDTLGGNTIYF	TGTACCAGCAGCCCGGACACTTTGGGAGGAAACACCATATATTTT
TRBJ2-7	TRBD1	TRBV18	once	CASSPTNDPRTGDGEQYF	TGTGCCAGCTCACCAACAAACGACCCCAGGACAGGGGACGGCGAGCAGTACTTC
TRBJ1-5	NA	TRBV18	NA	CASSPPGSGPNQPQHF	TGTGCCAGCTCACCACCGGGATCAGGGCCCAATCAGCCCCAGCATTTT
TRBJ2-7	NA	TRBV7-9	NA	CASSLAGAVSAYEQYF	TGTGCCAGCAGCTTAGCGGGGGCCGTTTCCGCCTACGAGCAGTACTTC
TRBJ1-5	NA	TRBV30	NA	CACPLTPGGLGQPQHF	TGTGCCTGTCCTCTTACCCCCGGGGGGCTCGGTCAGCCCCAGCATTTT
TRBJ1-1	TRBD1	TRBV18	NA	CASSPNIISDRLNTEAFF	TGTGCCAGCTCACCCAATATCATTTCGGACAGGTTGAACACTGAAGCTTTCTTT
TRBJ1-5	TRBD1	TRBV6-1	NA	CASSEGQGSEPQHF	TGTGCCAGCAGTGAGGGACAGGGTAGTGAGCCCCAGCATTTT
TRBJ2-7	NA	TRBV2	few	CASSVLEGYEQYF	TGTGCCAGCAGTGTCTTAGAGGGCTACGAGCAGTACTTC
TRBJ2-1	NA	TRBV3-1/TRBV3-2	NA	CASSQDPSGGYNEQFF	TGTGCCAGCAGCCAAGATCCCTCCGGGGGTTACAATGAGCAGTTCTTC
TRBJ2-1	NA	TRBV2	NA	CASRLYGEQFF	TGTGCCAGCAGACTCTACGGTGAGCAGTTCTTC
TRBJ2-1	TRBD1	TRBV24-1	NA	CATSVWDREGEQFF	TGTGCCACCAGTGTATGGGACAGGGAAGGTGAGCAGTTCTTC
TRBJ1-3	NA	TRBV5-4	NA	CASSLFSQGRSGNTIYF	TGTGCCAGCAGCTTGTTTAGCCAAGGGAGATCTGGAAACACCATATATTTT
TRBJ2-1	NA	TRBV5-5	NA	CASSLELFNEQFF	TGTGCCAGCAGCTTGGAACTTTTTAATGAGCAGTTCTTC
TRBJ1-1	TRBD1	TRBV5-1	NA	CASSLDGTGEAFF	TGCGCCAGCAGCTTGGACGGGACAGGAGAAGCTTTCTTT
TRBJ2-3	NA	TRBV18	NA	CASSPNFGVCTDTQYF	TGTGCCAGCTCACCAAATTTTGGAGTCTGCACAGATACGCAGTATTTT
TRBJ2-7	NA	TRBV11-1	NA	CASSSGYEQYF	TGTGCCAGCAGCTCGGGTTACGAGCAGTACTTC
TRBJ1-5	TRBD1	TRBV10-1	NA	CASRTSGQFNQPQHF	TGCGCCAGCAGGACCTCGGGACAGTTTAATCAGCCCCAGCATTTT
TRBJ2-1	NA	TRBV6-2/TRBV6-3	NA	CASSNGVEQFF	TGTGCCAGCAGTAACGGGGTTGAGCAGTTCTTC
TRBJ1-2	TRBD1	TRBV30	NA	CALRQGIGYTF	TGTGCCTTGAGACAGGGTATCGGCTACACCTTC
TRBJ2-7	TRBD1	TRBV2	NA	CASRGDRDLGEQYF	TGTGCCAGCAGGGGGGACAGGGACTTAGGGGAGCAGTACTTC
TRBJ1-1	NA	TRBV19	once	CATLRGRNTEAFF	TGTGCCACCCTTAGGGGAAGGAACACTGAAGCTTTCTTT
TRBJ1-1	NA	TRBV20-1	NA	CSASYTGYHTEAFF	TGCAGTGCTAGTTATACAGGGTATCACACTGAAGCTTTCTTT
TRBJ2-5	TRBD2	TRBV7-7	once	CASSPNQGLAGETQYF	TGTGCTAGCAGCCCAAATCAAGGACTAGCGGGAGAGACCCAGTACTTC
TRBJ1-1	TRBD1	TRBV27	NA	CASSLSGGSVNTEAFF	TGTGCCAGCAGTTTATCAGGGGGCAGCGTGAACACTGAAGCTTTCTTT
TRBJ1-1	NA	TRBV4-1	NA	CASSQADRMNTEAFF	TGCGCCAGCAGCCAAGCGGACAGAATGAACACTGAAGCTTTCTTT
TRBJ1-1	NA	TRBV3-1/TRBV3-2	NA	CASSQLGSSEAFF	TGTGCCAGCAGCCAACTGGGGAGTTCCGAAGCTTTCTTT
TRBJ2-3	TRBD1	TRBV19	NA	CASTSDRATDTQYF	TGTGCCAGTACCTCAGACAGGGCCACAGATACGCAGTATTTT
TRBJ2-1	TRBD2	TRBV4-3	NA	CASSQVPSGRASYNEQFF	TGCGCCAGCAGCCAAGTCCCTAGCGGGAGGGCCTCCTACAATGAGCAGTTCTTC
TRBJ2-3	TRBD2	TRBV29-1	NA	CSVQRGSTDTQYF	TGCAGCGTACAGCGGGGATCCACAGATACGCAGTATTTT
TRBJ2-3	TRBD1	TRBV7-3	NA	CASSPQGVRDRVDTQYF	TGTGCCAGCAGCCCTCAGGGGGTCCGGGACAGGGTAGATACGCAGTATTTT
TRBJ2-3	TRBD1	TRBV5-6	NA	CASSFYRGPLTDTQYF	TGTGCCAGCAGCTTCTACAGGGGACCCCTCACAGATACGCAGTATTTT
TRBJ1-1	NA	TRBV9	once	CASSVGTALGTEAFF	TGTGCCAGCAGCGTAGGAACAGCCCTTGGCACTGAAGCTTTCTTT
TRBJ2-7	NA	TRBV12-3/TRBV12-4	NA	CASSLLEPYEQYF	TGTGCCAGCAGTTTGCTAGAGCCCTACGAGCAGTACTTC
TRBJ1-2	TRBD1	TRBV19	NA	CASSSGRGQTNYGYTF	TGTGCCAGTAGCTCCGGAAGGGGACAGACTAACTATGGCTACACCTTC
TRBJ1-5	TRBD1	TRBV4-2	NA	CASSQDRQGDQPQHF	TGTGCCAGCAGCCAAGATCGACAGGGGGATCAGCCCCAGCATTTT
TRBJ2-3	NA	TRBV7-3	NA	CASSLKTGSYTDTQYF	TGTGCCAGCAGCTTAAAAACAGGGTCGTACACAGATACGCAGTATTTT
TRBJ1-5	NA	TRBV5-1	once	CASSDKGGNQPQHF	TGCGCCAGCAGCGACAAGGGGGGGAATCAGCCCCAGCATTTT
TRBJ1-6	NA	TRBV27	NA	CASSGQYNSPLHF	TGTGCCAGCAGCGGACAGTATAATTCACCCCTCCACTTT
TRBJ1-3	NA	TRBV30	NA	CASRVSSGNTIYF	TGTGCCTCCAGGGTTAGCTCTGGAAACACCATATATTTT
TRBJ1-6	NA	TRBV30	NA	CAWRLTVDNSPLHF	TGTGCCTGGAGATTAACAGTGGATAATTCACCCCTCCACTTT
TRBJ2-1	TRBD2	TRBV19	once	CASSQGGRYNEQFF	TGTGCCAGTAGTCAGGGAGGGCGATACAATGAGCAGTTCTTC
TRBJ1-6	NA	TRBV6-5	NA	CASQTDSNSPLHF	TGTGCCAGCCAGACAGATAGTAATTCACCCCTCCACTTT